Below, 32 T cell receptor beta chains from the same sample are listed, as sequenced in a study of shared clonotypes between healthy human individuals. In the naive CD8 group, cells lacked CD45RO and were positively selected for CCR7, so terminally differentiated effector memory CD45RA+ cells were left out. Using immunoSEQ multiplex PCR, the repertoire was profiled, and TCRdb retains in-frame clones only, with some absent. The sample includes 560,000 or so clones, around 96% of them seen just once. Input material: naive CD8+ T cells sorted from blood. These receptors were obtained from a woman aged 30 to 39 in good health.

CDR3 amino acids: CASSPTSVPGYEQYF. The DNA for the CDR3 is TGTGCCAGCAGCCCGACGTCCGTCCCCGGCTACGAGCAGTACTTC. This chain links TRBV11-2 with TRBJ2-7; no firm D call. Trimming shortened V by 5 bases and J by 3 bases, and 17 bases separated the two germline ends. The CDR3 has 15 amino acids. Germline V CDR1 and CDR2: SGHAT, FQNNGV.

Remarks on this clone: This specimen includes other DNA sequences encoding the same CDR3. The V gene is TRBV27, the J gene TRBJ2-7; the D gene is possibly TRBD1 (5 bases). Germline V gives CDR1 MNHEY, CDR2 SMNVEV (reference sequence). The CDR3 covers 12 residues. Trimming took 4 bases from V and 1 from J, leaving 5 bases between them. The CDR3 coding sequence is TGTGCCAGCAGTTCAGGGTCCTACGAGCAGTACTTC. Translated, it gives CASSSGSYEQYF.

CDR3 in DNA: TGTGCCAGCAGCTCCGGACAGGGGTCTATGGATGAGCAGTTCTTC. This encodes CASSSGQGSMDEQFF. J is TRBJ2-1 and V is TRBV7-9; 9 bases agree with TRBD1. CDR3 length equals 15 residues. Trimming cost V 4 bases and J 8 bases; bases outside gene matches: 9. Germline CDR1 SEHNR, CDR2 FQNEAQ (reference sequence).

The chain carries TRBV29-1 and TRBJ2-7; D ambiguous. Germline V gene sequence: CDR1 SQVTM, CDR2 ANQGSEA. The CDR3 has 12 residues. Trimming pared 7 bases from V and 4 bases from J, leaving 14 bases between. The CDR3 nucleotides are TGCAGCGCCCTTTGGACGGGTTACGAGCAGTACTTC. Its translation is CSALWTGYEQYF.

V usage is TRBV7-6 and J usage is TRBJ1-4; D gene unclear. The CDR3 loop spans 12 amino acids. V was pared by 4 bases and J by 7 bases, with 7 bases between. Germline lookup yields CDR1 SGHVS and CDR2 FNYEAQ. Written as DNA, the CDR3 is TGTGCCAGCAGCTCCAGTGCTGAAAAACTGTTTTTT. Its protein is CASSSSAEKLFF.

The chain has TRBV28 and TRBJ2-2, with D hard to call. Per the germline V gene, CDR1 is MDHEN and CDR2 is SYDVKM. Trimming removed 4 bases at V and 5 bases at J, with 11 bases between. The CDR3 runs 14 residues. CDR3 amino acids: CASSYILGTGELFF. The CDR3 coding sequence is TGTGCCAGCAGTTATATCCTGGGGACCGGGGAGCTGTTTTTT.

About this clone: Other nucleotide sequences in the sample specify the same CDR3. The chain uses TRBV19 and TRBJ2-1, with 7 bases fitting TRBD2. The germline gives CDR1 LNHDA, CDR2 SQIVND (reference sequence). V lost 4 bases and J lost 3; bases outside the gene matches: 0. This CDR3 is 13 amino acids long. In nucleotides, the CDR3 is TGTGCCAGTAGTAGGACTAGCTACAATGAGCAGTTCTTC. Protein product: CASSRTSYNEQFF.

The J gene is TRBJ1-3, the V gene TRBV28; D gene unclear. Germline-derived CDR1 and CDR2 are MDHEN and SYDVKM. V lost 8 bases and J 2 bases, leaving 7 bases between the germline ends. This CDR3 has 12 amino acids. The CDR3 is CASGSAGNTIYF. CDR3 nucleotides: TGTGCCAGCGGTAGCGCTGGAAACACCATATATTTT.

This clone has only one observation. The chain employs TRBV15 and TRBJ2-2; 10 positions agree with TRBD1. V dropped 2 bases and J dropped 2; count of bases not matched to a gene: 8. The CDR3 length is 18 residues. Germline V lookup: CDR1 LNHNV, CDR2 YYDKDF (reference sequence). DNA for the CDR3: TGTGCCACCAGCAGACGACAGGGGGCTGTACCTAACACCGGGGAGCTGTTTTTT. Encoded protein: CATSRRQGAVPNTGELFF.

J is TRBJ2-7 and V is TRBV15; D is undetermined. The V and J ends lost 3 bases and 0 bases respectively, with 12 bases between them. Looked up from germline, CDR1 is LNHNV and CDR2 is YYDKDF (reference sequence). This CDR3 contains 15 residues. DNA for the CDR3: TGTGCCACCAGCAGGAACGGAAGGAGCTCCTACGAGCAGTACTTC. Its protein is CATSRNGRSSYEQYF. Full variable domain (rest looked up from reference TRBV15 and TRBJ2-7): DAMVIQNPRYQVTQFGKPVTLSCSQTLNHNVMYWYQQKSSQAPKLLFHYYDKDFNNEADTPDNFQSRRPNTSFCFLDIRSPGLGDTAMYLCATSRNGRSSYEQYFGPGTRLTVT.

The V call is TRBV7-2, the J call TRBJ1-1; possible D gene TRBD1, 6 bases. Trimming shortened V by 5 bases and J by 7 bases, and 14 bases separated the two germline ends. From germline, CDR1 is SGHTA and CDR2 FQGNSA. The CDR3 length is 13 residues. As DNA, the CDR3 is TGTGCCAGCAGCCAAACAGGGTGGGATGAAGCTTTCTTT. Residues: CASSQTGWDEAFF. The whole variable domain, remainder taken from reference TRBV7-2 and TRBJ1-1, is GAGVSQSPSNKVTEKGKDVELRCDPISGHTALYWYRQSLGQGLEFLIYFQGNSAPDKSGLPSDRFSAERTGGSVSTLTIQRTQQEDSAVYLCASSQTGWDEAFFGQGTRLTVV.

The rearrangement joins TRBV7-9 to TRBJ1-5; unclear D gene. V was shortened by 1 base and J by 7 bases, with 5 bases between the two germline ends. This CDR3 is 12 amino acids long. CDR1 and CDR2 from the germline V gene are SEHNR and FQNEAQ (reference sequence). The CDR3 nucleotides are TGTGCCAGCAGCTTAGACTTGCAGCCCCAGCATTTT. This sequence encodes CASSLDLQPQHF.

The CDR3 sequence: CSALLNEQFF. The CDR3 coding sequence is TGCAGTGCTCTCCTAAATGAGCAGTTCTTC. V is TRBV20-1 and J is TRBJ2-1, with D unresolved. Trimming took 5 bases from V and 7 from J, leaving 6 bases between them. Per germline, CDR1 DFQATT and CDR2 SNEGSKA (reference sequence). This CDR3 comprises 10 residues.

The chain joins TRBV10-3 to TRBJ2-2; 10 bases map to TRBD2. The junction had 6 bases not matched to a gene; V was cut back by 8 bases and J by 3 bases. This CDR3 contains 15 residues. Per the germline V gene, CDR1 is ENHRY and CDR2 is SYGVKD. The CDR3 sequence: CAISELAGYTGELFF. CDR3 DNA sequence: TGTGCCATCTCAGAACTAGCGGGATACACCGGGGAGCTGTTTTTT.

In this sample, this clone turned up once. This chain uses TRBV5-6 with TRBJ1-3, with D possibly being TRBD1 (6 bases). CDR1 is SGHDT and CDR2 is YYEEEE in the germline V gene. CDR3 length equals 18 residues. V was cut by 1 base and J by 0 bases, with 17 bases left in between. The CDR3, as DNA: TGTGCCAGCAGCTTGTATAAAAACAGGGTAAGCTCTGGAAACACCATATATTTT. Amino acid sequence: CASSLYKNRVSSGNTIYF.

V gene TRBV15 combines with J gene TRBJ1-5, with TRBD1 as a possible D gene (5 bases). V gave up 8 bases and J gave up 0 bases, with 14 bases separating them. CDR1 LNHNV and CDR2 YYDKDF come from the germline V gene (reference sequence). This CDR3 has 15 amino acids. In nucleotides, the CDR3 is TGTGCCACCGCGGTAGGCAGGGATAGCAATCAGCCCCAGCATTTT. Protein: CATAVGRDSNQPQHF.

This chain links TRBV12-5 with TRBJ2-2, with D possibly being TRBD1 or TRBD2 (6 bases each). Germline V gene data show CDR1 as LGHNT and CDR2 as FRNRAP. The CDR3 consists of 17 residues. The germline V and J ends were trimmed by 0 bases and 3 bases, with 14 bases remaining between them. The CDR3 DNA sequence: TGTGCTAGTGGTTTGGTCTTAGGGGGGTCTTACACCGGGGAGCTGTTTTTT. Translated: CASGLVLGGSYTGELFF.

This chain connects TRBV29-1 to TRBJ2-3; 7 nucleotides line up with TRBD2. Germline V CDR1 and CDR2: SQVTM, ANQGSEA. The trim removed 4 bases at V and 0 bases at J, leaving 13 bases unmatched. The CDR3 spans 17 residues. CDR3 DNA: TGCAGCGTTGTTATACGGGGGGACTTAACTAGCACAGATACGCAGTATTTT. Translated: CSVVIRGDLTSTDTQYF.

This chain uses TRBV13 with TRBJ2-7; 8 bases match TRBD2. The germline V gene encodes CDR1 PRHDT and CDR2 FYEKMQ (reference sequence). The trim removed 6 bases at V and 2 bases at J, leaving 6 bases unmatched. The CDR3 sequence is 14 residues long. The CDR3 DNA is TGTGCCAGCAGTTCCGGGACTAGTCCCTACGAGCAGTACTTC. It is translated as CASSSGTSPYEQYF.

The rearrangement joins TRBV6-1 to TRBJ1-5, with D uncertain. Trimming pared 3 bases from V and 3 bases from J, leaving 0 bases between. The V gene's germline CDR1 is MNHNS and CDR2 SASEGT. The length of the CDR3 is 11 residues. The chain's CDR3 is CASSDNQPQHF. CDR3 DNA sequence: TGTGCCAGCAGTGACAATCAGCCCCAGCATTTT.

V usage is TRBV9 and J usage is TRBJ1-3; a possible D gene is TRBD1 (6 bases). The CDR3 spans 17 residues. Trimming pared 0 bases from V and 4 bases from J, leaving 17 bases between. Germline CDR1 and CDR2: SGDLS and YYNGEE. CDR3 sequence: CASSVAGRGIQGNTIYF. CDR3 DNA: TGTGCCAGCAGCGTAGCAGGCAGGGGTATTCAGGGAAACACCATATATTTT. The complete variable domain, with remaining parts taken from reference TRBV9 and TRBJ1-3, reads DSGVTQTPKHLITATGQRVTLRCSPRSGDLSVYWYQQSLDQGLQFLIQYYNGEERAKGNILERFSAQQFPDLHSELNLSSLELGDSALYFCASSVAGRGIQGNTIYFGEGSWLTVV.

The V call is TRBV6-1, the J call TRBJ2-7; 10 bases fit TRBD2. The trim removed 4 bases at V and 6 bases at J, leaving 9 bases unmatched. This CDR3 is built from 15 residues. Germline values: CDR1 MNHNS, CDR2 SASEGT. CDR3 nucleotides: TGTGCCAGCAGTGGCCCTAGCGGGAGTGAACTCGAGCAGTACTTC. This encodes CASSGPSGSELEQYF.

This chain connects TRBV27 to TRBJ2-3; D unresolved. This CDR3 is 11 amino acids long. Germline values: CDR1 MNHEY, CDR2 SMNVEV (reference sequence). V lost 5 bases and J lost 2, with 2 bases in between. This CDR3 reads CASSNTDTQYF. The CDR3 DNA sequence: TGTGCCAGCAGTAACACAGATACGCAGTATTTT.

This chain joins TRBV28 and TRBJ2-1; a weak D match, TRBD2 (6 bases). The germline CDR1 and CDR2 sequences are MDHEN and SYDVKM. V lost 4 bases to trimming and J lost 8 bases, with 12 bases between them. CDR3 length: 13 residues. CDR3 in DNA: TGTGCCAGCAGTTCCCTACCGGGAGATGAGCAGTTCTTC. It codes for CASSSLPGDEQFF.

The gene calls are TRBV19 and TRBJ2-1; D is uncertain. The V gene's germline CDR1 is LNHDA and CDR2 SQIVND (reference sequence). The V gene lost 3 bases and the J gene lost 5 bases, with 5 bases spanning the gap. The CDR3 extends over 12 amino acids. The CDR3 loop reads CASSIANNEQFF. The CDR3 DNA sequence: TGTGCCAGTAGTATTGCTAACAATGAGCAGTTCTTC.

The V gene is TRBV2, the J gene TRBJ2-7; D not certain. Trimming cost V 4 bases and J 1 base, with 8 bases left between them. Germline values: CDR1 SNHLY, CDR2 FYNNEI. This CDR3 is 13 amino acids long. The CDR3 protein is CASSVTESYEQYF. The CDR3 nucleotides read TGTGCCAGCAGTGTTACAGAATCCTACGAGCAGTACTTC.

This chain connects TRBV11-2 to TRBJ2-1; 12 nucleotides match TRBD2. The V gene end was trimmed by 4 bases and the J gene end by 4 bases; junction bases not matched to a gene: 2. Germline V gene lookup returns CDR1 SGHAT and CDR2 FQNNGV. The CDR3 is made up of 15 amino acids. CDR3 bases: TGTGCCAGCAGCTGGACTAGCGGGGTTTACAATGAGCAGTTCTTC. This gives the protein CASSWTSGVYNEQFF.

This clone occurred once. Other DNA sequences within the sample encode an identical CDR3. This sequence joins TRBV7-2 and TRBJ1-5; 7 positions match TRBD1. V lost 5 bases, J lost 0 bases, and 7 bases stayed unmatched. The CDR3 is 16 residues long. Germline V CDR1 and CDR2: SGHTA, FQGNSA. CDR3 protein: CASSVGQHYSNQPQHF. The CDR3 DNA is TGTGCCAGCAGCGTGGGACAGCATTATAGCAATCAGCCCCAGCATTTT.

This chain uses TRBV11-2 with TRBJ2-1, with TRBD1 identical over 9 bases. Germline CDR1 SGHAT, CDR2 FQNNGV. Trimming took 5 bases from V and 7 from J; bases not matched to a gene: 15. The CDR3 spans 17 residues. CDR3 nucleotides: TGTGCCAGCAGCCATATTGGTCCCGGGACAGGGCGGAATGAGCAGTTCTTC. Its translation: CASSHIGPGTGRNEQFF.

This rearrangement joins TRBV11-2 to TRBJ2-7; no clear D. CDR1 SGHAT and CDR2 FQNNGV come from the germline V gene. V lost 0 bases and J lost 0, with 9 bases in between. The CDR3 spans 15 residues. The CDR3 sequence is CASSLEIPASYEQYF. In DNA form, the CDR3 reads TGTGCCAGCAGCTTAGAGATCCCGGCCTCCTACGAGCAGTACTTC.

The V call is TRBV9, the J call TRBJ2-3, with 8 bases that match TRBD2. CDR3 length equals 16 residues. Germline assignment: CDR1 SGDLS and CDR2 YYNGEE. Trimming removed 0 bases from V and 6 bases from J; junction bases left unmatched: 9. CDR3 nucleotide sequence: TGTGCCAGCAGCGTAGAACCAGCGGGAGCTAGGGATACGCAGTATTTT. Encoded protein: CASSVEPAGARDTQYF.

The chain recombines TRBV6-5 with TRBJ2-3; no firm D call. Trimming removed 0 bases at V and 0 bases at J, with 10 bases between. Germline CDR1 and CDR2: MNHEY and SVGAGI. The CDR3 length is 16 residues. Here the CDR3 reads CASSYSFVQSTDTQYF. CDR3 coding DNA: TGTGCCAGCAGTTACTCTTTCGTTCAAAGCACAGATACGCAGTATTTT.